The next 24 T cell receptor beta chains were all read from a single sample in a study of T cells after yellow fever vaccination. In TCRdb, the 5' RACE reads were re-called with MiXCR into one record per CDR3 protein. Of 100,000 to 150,000 distinct CDR3 sequences in the sample, roughly 15% were seen once. The sequencing here drew on CD8+ T cells sorted from PBMCs, taken 5 days after the yellow fever booster vaccination. Source of these receptors: a man younger than 35 who received the YFV17D yellow fever vaccine.

Many counts were recorded for this clonotype. The CDR3 reads CSASSRGEGQYF. The CDR3 nucleotides are TGCAGTGCTTCCAGTAGGGGGGAAGGGCAGTACTTC. This chain connects TRBV20-1 to TRBJ2-7; the D gene could be TRBD1 or TRBD2 (6 bases each). CDR1 is DFQATT, CDR2 SNEGSKA, per germline (reference sequence). The CDR3 runs to 12 residues. V lost 5 bases, J lost 9 bases, and 17 bases lay in between.

The chain has TRBV7-9 and TRBJ1-3; D is unclear. The CDR3 has 15 residues. The germline CDR1 and CDR2 sequences are SEHNR and FQNEAQ (reference sequence). Trimming cost V 5 bases and J 0 bases, with 11 bases left between them. The CDR3 region has the DNA TGTGCCAGCAGCCGTCCGGGGAGCTCTGGAAACACCATATATTTT. This codes for CASSRPGSSGNTIYF.

This clonotype was detected a few times. The V gene is TRBV6-5, the J gene TRBJ2-3; TRBD1 matches at 8 bases. The ends lost 0 bases at V and 3 bases at J; junction bases unmatched: 5. The germline gives CDR1 MNHEY, CDR2 SVGAGI. There are 16 residues in the CDR3. The CDR3: CASSYSSGQGTDTQYF. CDR3 nucleotides: TGTGCCAGCAGTTACTCGAGCGGACAGGGAACAGATACGCAGTATTTT.

The table lists this clonotype with a few counts. The CDR3 sequence is CASSLAAGEVSDTQYF. The CDR3 DNA follows: TGCGCCAGCAGCTTGGCAGCGGGGGAAGTATCGGATACGCAGTATTTT. The chain is built from TRBV5-1 and TRBJ2-3, with 8 bases lining up with TRBD2. CDR3 length equals 16 residues. The V segment lost 0 bases and the J segment 6 bases; nucleotides outside the gene matches: 9. Germline-derived CDR1 and CDR2 are SGHRS and YFSETQ.

In its sample, this clonotype was seen many times. This chain uses TRBV6-2 or TRBV6-3 with TRBJ2-3; TRBD2 is a possible D gene (5 bases). V dropped 5 bases and J dropped 6 bases, with 15 bases sitting between them. The CDR3 is 14 residues long. Germline V gene data show CDR1 as MNHEY and CDR2 as SVGEGT. The CDR3 spells CASSLLARSDTQYF. In DNA form, the CDR3 reads TGTGCCAGCAGTCTCCTAGCCCGATCGGATACGCAGTATTTT.

The chain uses TRBV25-1 and TRBJ2-7, with D unclear. The V and J ends lost 3 bases and 6 bases respectively, with 6 bases between them. Germline V gene sequence: CDR1 MGHDK, CDR2 SYGVNS. CDR3 length: 11 residues. CDR3 sequence reads: CASSDSLEQYF. In DNA form, the CDR3 reads TGTGCCAGCAGTGATAGTCTCGAGCAGTACTTC.

J is TRBJ2-5 and V is TRBV15, with D possibly being TRBD2 (5 bases). The CDR3 spans 15 residues. The V end lost 0 bases, the J end lost 4 bases, and 12 bases lay between the germline ends. The germline V gene encodes CDR1 LNHNV and CDR2 YYDKDF (reference sequence). CDR3: CATSRDSGGLETQYF. The CDR3 DNA reads TGTGCCACCAGCAGAGATTCTGGCGGGTTAGAGACCCAGTACTTC.

The chain combines TRBV7-9 with TRBJ2-2, with 9 bases that match TRBD2. Trimming at V came to 4 bases and at J to 6 bases, leaving 9 bases not matched to a gene. Germline V gene lookup returns CDR1 SEHNR and CDR2 FQNEAQ (reference sequence). The CDR3 length is 16 residues. The CDR3 sequence is CASSSGTSIDAGELFF. CDR3 in DNA: TGTGCCAGCAGCTCCGGGACTAGCATCGACGCCGGGGAGCTGTTTTTT.

The rearrangement joins TRBV7-7 to TRBJ2-2; 7 nucleotides align to TRBD1. The germline gives CDR1 SSHAT, CDR2 FNYEAQ (reference sequence). Germline trimming cut 5 bases from V and 4 bases from J; bases unmatched to any gene: 4. CDR3 size: 14 residues. The CDR3 coding sequence is TGTGCCAGCAGCCCGACAGGGCGCACCGGGGAGCTGTTTTTT. Its protein product is CASSPTGRTGELFF.

This chain joins TRBV12-3 or TRBV12-4 and TRBJ2-1, with D possibly matching TRBD2 (6 bases). Trimming left V 3 bases short and J 8 bases short, with 20 bases between. The CDR3 is 16 residues long. The CDR3 region has the DNA TGTGCCAGCAGTTTTCGCCTCCCTTCCGGGACTCATGAGCAGTTCTTC. This sequence encodes CASSFRLPSGTHEQFF.

This clonotype was detected a few times. In nucleotides, the CDR3 is TGTGCCAGCAGCCCTCCCCCAGGGGTAGCCAAAAACATTCAGTACTTC. This codes for CASSPPPGVAKNIQYF. The gene calls are TRBV7-9 and TRBJ2-4; D might be TRBD1 (6 bases). V shed 5 bases and J shed 0 bases, with 14 bases lying between them. CDR3 size: 16 residues. The V gene's germline CDR1 is SEHNR and CDR2 FQNEAQ (reference sequence).

CDR3 nucleotides: TGTGCCAGCAGCTACAGGGAGACTGAAGCTTTCTTT. Its translation is CASSYRETEAFF. The chain uses TRBV7-9 and TRBJ1-1; a weak D match, TRBD1 (6 bases). V was trimmed by 4 bases and J by 5 bases, leaving 8 bases between them. This CDR3 has 12 residues. CDR1 SEHNR and CDR2 FQNEAQ come from the germline V gene (reference sequence).

In its sample, this clonotype was seen a few times. The chain combines TRBV7-9 with TRBJ2-5, with TRBD2 matching over 8 bases. The CDR3 extends over 15 amino acids. J gave up 5 bases and V 4 bases, and 9 bases lay outside the gene matches. Germline CDR1 is SEHNR and CDR2 is FQNEAQ (reference sequence). The CDR3 nucleotides read TGTGCCAGCAGCTCGGAACTAGCGGCCTATGAGACCCAGTACTTC. This translates into CASSSELAAYETQYF.

This chain links TRBV11-3 with TRBJ2-1; a possible D gene is TRBD1 (5 bases). The CDR3 length is 14 residues. Germline-derived CDR1 and CDR2 are SGHNT and YENEEA. With 6 bases removed from V and 5 bases from J, the gap between germline ends came to 14 bases. CDR3 nucleotides: TGTGCCAGCAGTAGGACAATGCTCGACAATGAGCAGTTCTTC. This translates into CASSRTMLDNEQFF.

The CDR3 loop is CASSSTGMSSYEQYF. The CDR3 nucleotides read TGTGCCAGCAGCAGTACAGGGATGAGCTCCTACGAGCAGTACTTC. This chain links TRBV12-3 or TRBV12-4 with TRBJ2-7, with D possibly being TRBD1 (6 bases). The germline V and J ends were trimmed by 6 bases and 0 bases, with 15 bases remaining between them. The CDR3 consists of 15 residues.

This sequence joins TRBV2 and TRBJ2-7; D gene unclear. Trimming left V 1 base short and J 0 bases short, with 4 bases between. Looked up from germline, CDR1 is SNHLY and CDR2 is FYNNEI. The CDR3 has 13 residues. This chain's CDR3 is CASSEGSSYEQYF. The CDR3, as DNA: TGTGCCAGCAGTGAAGGCAGCTCCTACGAGCAGTACTTC.

This clonotype has only a few counts. CDR3 sequence (DNA): TGTGCCAGCAGTTCAACAGGGGTCACCGGGGAGCTGTTTTTT. Residues: CASSSTGVTGELFF. The V and J genes are TRBV12-3 or TRBV12-4 and TRBJ2-2; 7 positions agree with TRBD1. V gave up 4 bases and J gave up 4 bases; unmatched junction bases: 3. The CDR3 has 14 amino acids.

About this clonotype itself: At one of its ends the junction is not consistent with the germline gene, which may arise from a read error. This chain connects TRBV4-3 to TRBJ2-7; no clear D. The CDR3 loop spans 15 amino acids. The germline CDR1 and CDR2 sequences are LGHNA and YSLEER. The chain's CDR3 is CASSQDKVGSYEKYF. For the CDR3, the DNA is TGCGCCAGCAGCCAAGACAAGGTTGGTTCCTACGAGAAGTACTTC.

This clonotype was counted only a few times. The chain recombines TRBV5-6 with TRBJ1-1; unclear D gene. Germline V gene data show CDR1 as SGHDT and CDR2 as YYEEEE. V lost 5 bases and J lost 7, with 18 bases in between. This CDR3 region has 14 residues. The CDR3 bases are TGTGCCAGCAGTTCTGAGGCAGTAGGACTTGAAGCTTTCTTT. This codes for CASSSEAVGLEAFF.

The V call is TRBV12-3 or TRBV12-4, the J call TRBJ2-5, with a tentative D call TRBD1 (6 bases). There are 16 residues in the CDR3. The V gene lost 3 bases and the J gene lost 4 bases, with 18 bases spanning the gap. The CDR3 DNA is TGTGCCAGCAGTTTTTTATTCTTTAGACAGGCAGAGACCCAGTACTTC. Protein: CASSFLFFRQAETQYF.

In this sample, this clonotype turned up a few times. This chain links TRBV5-1 with TRBJ1-2; no clear D. The CDR3 sequence is 15 residues long. The germline gives CDR1 SGHRS, CDR2 YFSETQ. The V end was cut by 4 bases, the J end by 3 bases, with 16 bases between. CDR3 in amino acids: CASSPMGRPDYGYTF. The CDR3 bases are TGCGCCAGCAGCCCCATGGGTCGGCCTGACTATGGCTACACCTTC. The whole variable domain, filled in from reference TRBV5-1 and TRBJ1-2, reads KAGVTQTPRYLIKTRGQQVTLSCSPISGHRSVSWYQQTPGQGLQFLFEYFSETQRNKGNFPGRFSGRQFSNSRSEMNVSTLELGDSALYLCASSPMGRPDYGYTFGSGTRLTVV.

This clonotype has only a few counts. The chain employs TRBV7-8 and TRBJ2-2, with D maybe TRBD2 (5 bases). This CDR3 has 17 residues. The germline V gene has CDR1 SGHVS and CDR2 FQNEAQ. Trimming cost V 1 base and J 3 bases, with 15 bases left between them. CDR3 nucleotide sequence: TGTGCCAGCAGCTTAGGGGTCCGGGGTCGGGACACCGGGGAGCTGTTTTTT. It codes for CASSLGVRGRDTGELFF.

The gene calls are TRBV28 and TRBJ1-2; D gene uncertain. In germline, CDR1 is MDHEN, CDR2 SYDVKM. Between the trimmed V and J ends, which lost 5 bases and 4 bases, there was a span of 17 bases. This CDR3 region has 15 residues. CDR3 residues: CASSPRTGLGYGYTF. The DNA of the CDR3 is TGTGCCAGCAGTCCCCGGACCGGCCTCGGCTATGGCTACACCTTC.

This chain connects TRBV10-3 to TRBJ2-3, with a tentative D call TRBD1 (6 bases). The CDR3 is 15 residues long. Trimming took 6 bases from V and 2 from J, leaving 15 bases between them. Germline V gene sequence: CDR1 ENHRY, CDR2 SYGVKD. The CDR3: CAIRGRDTATDTQYF. For the CDR3, the DNA is TGTGCCATCAGAGGCCGGGACACGGCCACAGATACGCAGTATTTT.